The 11 T cell receptor beta chains reported below all come from one sample, sequenced in a study of shared clonotypes between healthy human individuals. Data came from immunoSEQ multiplex PCR; TCRdb stores just in-frame clones and leaves some out. The sample lists 450,000 to 500,000 clones; around 85% were seen once. The specimen sequenced was PBMCs. Receptors originate from a woman aged 40 to 50 in good health. Some clones in this sample may be carry-over from other donors' samples.

As regards this clone: A read error likely explains this, since a far larger clone differs by one base. The same CDR3 can be traced to other DNA sequences in this sample. This chain joins TRBV30 and TRBJ1-5; unclear D gene. This CDR3 has 13 residues. V lost 2 bases, J lost 2 bases, and 7 bases lay in between. Per the germline V gene, CDR1 is GTSNPN and CDR2 is SVGIG (reference sequence). The DNA for the CDR3 is TGTGCCTGGAGTTCGGATGGCAATCAGCCCCAGCATTTT. Residues: CAWSSDGNQPQHF.

In regard to this clone: Since a far larger clone is one base different, this is likely a read error. This sequence joins TRBV5-6 and TRBJ2-5; D is uncertain. With the DNA end fitting TRBJ2-7 better, the J assignment may be wrong. Germline-derived CDR1 and CDR2 are SGHDT and YYEEEE. This CDR3 spans 14 amino acids. CDR3 coding DNA: TGTGCCAGCAGCTATCAGCAGGAGCCCTACGAGCAGTACTTC. Translated, it gives CASSYQQEPYEQYF.

The chain combines TRBV11-3 with TRBJ2-3; TRBD1 is a possible D gene (5 bases). Germline loops: CDR1 SGHNT, CDR2 YENEEA. Trimming pared 5 bases from V and 6 bases from J, leaving 12 bases between. The CDR3 has 13 residues. DNA for the CDR3: TGTGCCAGCAGCGTAGGGGATCTGGATACGCAGTATTTT. It encodes CASSVGDLDTQYF.

A word on this clone: One end of the junction fails to match germline, which may point to a read error. V usage is TRBV7-7 and J usage is TRBJ2-1, with TRBD2 matching over 8 bases. The CDR3 extends over 15 amino acids. Germline CDR1 and CDR2: SSHAT and FNYEAQ (reference sequence). The CDR3 DNA is TGTGCTAGCAGTCCTCTAGCGGGCCTCCACAATGAGCAGTTCTTC. It codes for CASSPLAGLHNEQFF. The entire variable domain, with the rest obtained from reference TRBV7-7 and TRBJ2-1, is as follows: GAGVSQSPRYKVTKRGQDVTLRCDPISSHATLYWYQQALGQGPEFLTYFNYEAQPDKSGLPSDRFSAERPEGSISTLTIQRTEQRDSAMYRCASSPLAGLHNEQFFGPGTRLTVL.

The chain combines TRBV4-2 with TRBJ1-2; D not resolved. CDR3 length: 13 residues. Trimming cost V 0 bases and J 8 bases, with 10 bases left between them. Germline loops: CDR1 LGHNA, CDR2 YNFKEQ. DNA for the CDR3: TGTGCCAGCAGCCAAGATAGGGTGGTAGGCTACACCTTC. This sequence encodes CASSQDRVVGYTF.

The V call is TRBV4-1, the J call TRBJ1-5, with a possible D match to TRBD1 (6 bases). CDR3 length equals 14 residues. Per the germline V gene, CDR1 is MGHRA and CDR2 is YSYEKL. Trimming shortened V by 3 bases and J by 7 bases, and 13 bases separated the two germline ends. The CDR3 loop reads CASSHEQGLQPQHF. The CDR3 coding sequence is TGCGCCAGCAGCCATGAACAGGGTCTCCAGCCCCAGCATTTT.

This chain joins TRBV7-8 and TRBJ2-3; no clear D. Trimming pared 5 bases from V and 1 base from J, leaving 10 bases between. The CDR3 covers 14 residues. CDR1 SGHVS and CDR2 FQNEAQ come from the germline V gene. CDR3 amino acids: CASSPLQRTDTQYF. The CDR3 DNA reads TGTGCCAGCAGCCCCCTACAGCGCACAGATACGCAGTATTTT.

V usage is TRBV4-2 and J usage is TRBJ2-7; D remains unclear. V dropped 2 bases and J dropped 2 bases, with 10 bases sitting between them. CDR1 is LGHNA, CDR2 YNFKEQ, per germline. This CDR3 region has 14 residues. CDR3 sequence: CASSQSIETYEQYF. CDR3 nucleotide sequence: TGTGCCAGCAGCCAATCGATTGAGACCTACGAGCAGTACTTC.

Of note for this clone: A read error is the likely source, as a far larger clone sits one nucleotide away. The chain recombines TRBV29-1 with TRBJ2-3; 9 bases agree with TRBD1. The CDR3 is 13 amino acids. Germline V gene sequence: CDR1 SQVTM, CDR2 ANQGSEA. The CDR3 loop is CSSRTGVTDTRYF. The CDR3 region has the DNA TGCAGCTCTCGGACAGGGGTTACAGATACGCGGTATTTT.

The V and J genes are TRBV7-4 and TRBJ2-6; D ambiguous. Trimming stripped 5 bases from V and 5 bases from J, with 22 bases between. Germline CDR1 SGHVT, CDR2 SQSDAQ. The CDR3 sequence is 18 residues long. CDR3 protein: CASSSTPSSQSRANVLTF. The DNA for the CDR3 is TGTGCCAGCAGCAGTACTCCCAGCTCACAAAGTCGGGCCAACGTCCTGACTTTC.

This clone was recorded a few times. The J gene is TRBJ1-5, the V gene TRBV19, with 9 bases that match TRBD1. Trimming removed 7 bases from V and 4 bases from J; junction bases left unmatched: 5. CDR1 and CDR2 (germline): LNHDA, SQIVND (reference sequence). The CDR3 covers 14 residues. CDR3 protein: CASNLQGANQPQHF. CDR3 DNA sequence: TGTGCCAGTAACTTACAGGGGGCGAATCAGCCCCAGCATTTT.